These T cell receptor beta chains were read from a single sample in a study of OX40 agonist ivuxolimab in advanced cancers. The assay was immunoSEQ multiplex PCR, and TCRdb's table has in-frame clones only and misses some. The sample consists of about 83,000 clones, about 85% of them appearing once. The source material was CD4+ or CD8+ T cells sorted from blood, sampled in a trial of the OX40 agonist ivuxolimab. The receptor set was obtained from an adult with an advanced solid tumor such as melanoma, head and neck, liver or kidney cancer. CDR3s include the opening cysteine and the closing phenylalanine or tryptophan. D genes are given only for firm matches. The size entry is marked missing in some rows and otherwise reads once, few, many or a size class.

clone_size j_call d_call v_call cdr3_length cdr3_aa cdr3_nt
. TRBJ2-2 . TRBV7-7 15 CASSLAQAGTGELFF TGTGCCAGCAGCTTAGCACAGGCGGGGACCGGGGAGCTGTTTTTT
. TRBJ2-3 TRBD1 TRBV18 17 CASSPPRGQGGADTQYF TGTGCCAGCTCACCACCGAGGGGACAGGGAGGTGCAGATACGCAGTATTTT
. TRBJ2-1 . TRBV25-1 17 CASSEFGTSGSYNEQFF TGTGCCAGCAGTGAATTTGGTACGAGCGGGTCCTACAATGAGCAGTTCTTC
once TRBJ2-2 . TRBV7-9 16 CASRLTGTTNTGELFF TGTGCCAGCAGATTGACCGGGACAACGAACACCGGGGAGCTGTTTTTT
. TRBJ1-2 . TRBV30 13 CAWSPGTYYGYTF TGTGCCTGGAGTCCGGGGACTTACTATGGCTACACCTTC
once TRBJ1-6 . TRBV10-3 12 CAISDGNSPLHF TGTGCCATCAGTGATGGGAATTCACCCCTCCACTTT
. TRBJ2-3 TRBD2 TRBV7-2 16 CASSSAWTSGGVTQYF TGTGCCAGCAGCTCCGCGTGGACTAGCGGGGGGGTGACGCAGTATTTT
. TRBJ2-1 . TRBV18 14 CASSPGAGTNEQFF TGTGCCAGCTCACCCGGGGCGGGGACGAATGAGCAGTTCTTC
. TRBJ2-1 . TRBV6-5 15 CASSYSGVSSNEQFF TGTGCCAGCAGTTATTCAGGGGTGTCGAGCAATGAGCAGTTCTTC
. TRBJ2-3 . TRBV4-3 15 CASSQSGLSTDTQYF TGCGCCAGCAGCCAATCCGGGCTTAGCACAGATACGCAGTATTTT
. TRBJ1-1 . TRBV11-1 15 CASSFPGAGNTEAFF TGTGCCAGCAGCTTCCCCGGGGCGGGCAACACTGAAGCTTTCTTT
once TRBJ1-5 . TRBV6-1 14 CASRHGGSNQPQHF TGTGCCAGCAGGCACGGGGGTAGCAATCAGCCCCAGCATTTT
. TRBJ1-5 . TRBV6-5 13 CANRGESNQPQHF TGTGCCAACAGAGGCGAGAGCAATCAGCCCCAGCATTTT
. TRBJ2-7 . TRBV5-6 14 CASSQRGPNGEQYF TGTGCCAGCAGCCAAAGAGGACCGAATGGGGAGCAGTACTTC